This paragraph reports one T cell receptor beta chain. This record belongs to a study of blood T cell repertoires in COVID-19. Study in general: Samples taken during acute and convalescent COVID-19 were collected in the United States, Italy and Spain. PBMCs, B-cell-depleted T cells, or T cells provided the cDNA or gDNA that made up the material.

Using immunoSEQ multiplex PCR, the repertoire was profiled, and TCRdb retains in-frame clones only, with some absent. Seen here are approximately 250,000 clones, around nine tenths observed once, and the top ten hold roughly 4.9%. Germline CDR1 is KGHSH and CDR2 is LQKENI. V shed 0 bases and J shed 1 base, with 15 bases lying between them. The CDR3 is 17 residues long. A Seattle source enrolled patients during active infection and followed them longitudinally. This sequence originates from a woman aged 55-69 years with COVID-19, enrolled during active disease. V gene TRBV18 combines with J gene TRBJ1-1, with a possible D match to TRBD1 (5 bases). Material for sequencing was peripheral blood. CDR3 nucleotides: TGTGCCAGCTCACCACCGATTGGGGGACTGGGGAACACTGAAGCTTTCTTT. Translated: CASSPPIGGLGNTEAFF. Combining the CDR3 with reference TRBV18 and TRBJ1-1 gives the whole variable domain NAGVMQNPRHLVRRRGQEARLRCSPMKGHSHVYWYRQLPEEGLKFMVYLQKENIIDESGMPKERFSAEFPKEGPSILRIQQVVRGDSAAYFCASSPPIGGLGNTEAFFGQGTRLTVV.